Listed below are T cell receptor beta chains from one sample, sequenced in a study of cytomegalovirus exposure and HLA in healthy donors. TCRdb's table, derived via immunoSEQ multiplex PCR, lists solely in-frame clones and lacks some. The data show 200,000 or so clones, about 79% seen once. Sequenced input: PBMCs. All receptors derive from a woman aged 25 to 39 in good health and CMV-seropositive. Both conserved end residues are part of each CDR3. A D gene is named only where the DNA matches it firmly. Size is stated for part of the rows, as once, few or many counts, or as a class when the clone is expanded.

V	J	length	size	D	CDR3	DNA
TRBV14	TRBJ2-2	12	.	TRBD2	CASSQRTSLLFF	TGTGCCAGCAGCCAGCGGACTAGTTTGCTGTTTTTT
TRBV6-5	TRBJ1-2	13	.	.	CASSYGQNYGYTF	TGTGCCAGCAGTTACGGCCAGAACTATGGCTACACCTTC
TRBV28	TRBJ2-1	13	.	.	CASSLTGEREQFF	TGTGCCAGCAGTTTGACAGGCGAAAGAGAACAGTTCTTC
TRBV29-1	TRBJ2-1	14	.	.	CSAGGDSGRNEQFF	TGCAGCGCTGGCGGGGACTCGGGGAGGAATGAGCAGTTCTTC
TRBV7-2	TRBJ1-2	17	.	.	CASSLVFHAQGYYGYTF	TGTGCCAGCAGCTTAGTCTTCCATGCGCAGGGGTACTATGGCTACACCTTC
TRBV5-8	TRBJ2-7	15	.	TRBD2	CATVGGLAYVYEQYF	TGTGCCACTGTGGGGGGACTAGCGTATGTCTACGAGCAGTACTTC
TRBV27	TRBJ1-1	13	.	.	CASSGSEDTEAFF	TGTGCCAGCAGTGGATCCGAGGACACTGAAGCTTTCTTT
TRBV15	TRBJ2-3	17	.	TRBD2	CATSRDGTGGRADTQYF	TGTGCCACCAGCAGAGATGGGACGGGAGGGCGAGCAGATACGCAGTATTTT
TRBV4-1	TRBJ1-4	16	.	TRBD1	CASRQARGQTNEKLFF	TGCGCCAGCAGACAAGCAAGGGGGCAGACGAATGAAAAACTGTTTTTT
TRBV27	TRBJ2-7	16	.	TRBD2	CASSDPTSSTAYEQYF	TGTGCCAGCAGCGACCCGACTAGCAGCACCGCCTACGAGCAGTACTTC
TRBV6-5	TRBJ1-2	15	.	.	CASTSGGLGGDGYTF	TGTGCCAGCACCTCGGGTGGGTTAGGCGGTGATGGCTACACCTTC
TRBV27	TRBJ2-1	17	.	TRBD1	CASSLTTGQWVYNEQFF	TGTGCCAGCAGCCTTACTACGGGACAGTGGGTCTACAATGAGCAGTTCTTC
TRBV7-2	TRBJ1-5	14	.	.	CASSPTRFYQPQHF	TGTGCCAGCAGCCCCACTCGGTTTTATCAGCCCCAGCATTTT
TRBV28	TRBJ2-2	16	.	TRBD1	CASSRPQGADTGELFF	TGTGCCAGCAGTAGACCACAGGGGGCGGACACCGGGGAGCTGTTTTTT
TRBV28	TRBJ2-5	14	.	.	CASFTQGGGETQYF	TGTGCCAGCTTCACCCAGGGAGGGGGGGAGACCCAGTACTTC
TRBV9	TRBJ2-2	14	.	.	CASKRRGRTGELFF	TGTGCCAGCAAGCGGAGGGGGCGCACCGGGGAGCTGTTTTTT
TRBV2	TRBJ1-2	13	.	TRBD1	CASSVTGVEGYTF	TGTGCCAGCAGTGTTACAGGGGTTGAAGGCTACACCTTC
TRBV28	TRBJ2-7	14	.	TRBD1	CASTPGQSFYEQYF	TGTGCCAGCACCCCGGGACAGAGCTTCTACGAGCAGTACTTC
TRBV28	TRBJ2-1	13	.	TRBD2	CASGASGHNEQFF	TGTGCCAGCGGTGCTAGCGGACACAATGAGCAGTTCTTC
TRBV30	TRBJ2-7	14	.	.	CAWSFETGSFEQYF	TGTGCCTGGAGTTTTGAAACAGGGAGTTTCGAGCAGTACTTC
TRBV6-1	TRBJ1-3	15	.	.	CASSALRSSGNTIYF	TGTGCCAGCAGTGCGCTCCGTAGCTCTGGAAACACCATATATTTT
TRBV15	TRBJ2-1	13	.	.	CATSRDYDNEQFF	TGTGCCACCAGCAGGGACTATGACAATGAGCAGTTCTTC
TRBV5-6	TRBJ2-3	17	once	.	CASSLLARGSSTDTQYF	TGTGCCAGCAGCTTATTGGCCCGGGGTTCTAGCACAGATACGCAGTATTTT
TRBV28	TRBJ1-2	18	.	TRBD1	CASSFLRNVQGAFDGYTF	TGTGCCAGCAGCTTTTTGAGAAATGTTCAGGGGGCGTTCGATGGCTACACCTTC
TRBV5-1	TRBJ2-7	15	once	TRBD2	CASSLEKRENREQYF	TGCGCCAGCAGCTTGGAGAAGCGGGAGAATAGGGAGCAGTACTTC
TRBV19	TRBJ1-1	12	.	.	CATRNRETEAFF	TGTGCCACCAGAAACAGGGAGACTGAAGCTTTCTTT
TRBV2	TRBJ2-3	16	once	TRBD1	CASSESPGTGAQAQYF	TGTGCCAGCAGTGAATCCCCCGGGACAGGGGCGCAAGCGCAGTATTTT
TRBV18	TRBJ1-5	16	.	TRBD1	CASSPRGQGAHQPQHF	TGTGCCAGCTCACCTCGAGGACAGGGGGCACATCAGCCCCAGCATTTT
TRBV4-1	TRBJ2-7	16	.	.	CASSPSWDSGLYEQYF	TGCGCCAGCAGCCCCTCCTGGGACTCCGGTCTCTACGAGCAGTACTTC
TRBV7-2	TRBJ2-1	18	.	TRBD2	CASSLYGGRATRANEQFF	TGTGCCAGCAGCTTGTACGGGGGGAGGGCCACTAGGGCCAATGAGCAGTTCTTC
TRBV19	TRBJ2-5	13	.	.	CASSGSGQETQYF	TGTGCCAGTAGCGGGAGTGGGCAAGAGACCCAGTACTTC
TRBV7-8	TRBJ2-7	16	.	TRBD2	CASSLGTSGPSYEQYF	TGTGCCAGCAGCTTAGGGACTAGCGGGCCATCCTACGAGCAGTACTTC
TRBV27	TRBJ2-6	15	.	.	CASSSWGVGANVLTF	TGTGCCAGCAGTTCATGGGGGGTAGGGGCCAACGTCCTGACTTTC
TRBV7-2	TRBJ2-7	17	.	.	CASSLTSFTAQGDEQYF	TGTGCCAGCAGCTTAACGAGTTTTACCGCTCAGGGCGACGAGCAGTACTTC
TRBV5-1	TRBJ2-7	12	.	.	CASSHDSYEQYF	TGCGCCAGCAGTCATGACAGCTACGAGCAGTACTTC
TRBV5-6	TRBJ1-5	14	once	.	CASSLSGGGQPQHF	TGTGCCAGCAGCTTGTCTGGGGGAGGTCAGCCCCAGCATTTT
TRBV28	TRBJ1-1	13	.	.	CASGTGGDTEAFF	TGTGCCAGCGGAACAGGAGGGGACACTGAAGCTTTCTTT
TRBV5-5	TRBJ2-7	14	.	.	CASSLARSSYEQYF	TGTGCCAGCAGCTTGGCTCGGAGTTCCTACGAGCAGTACTTC
TRBV28	TRBJ1-1	15	.	TRBD1	CASSPPRGLNTEAFF	TGTGCCAGCAGTCCTCCAAGGGGGCTGAACACTGAAGCTTTCTTT
TRBV4-1	TRBJ1-2	14	.	TRBD1	CASSQVDTGDGYTF	TGCGCCAGCAGCCAAGTAGATACAGGGGATGGCTACACCTTC
TRBV11-3	TRBJ2-1	15	.	.	CASSHGGMGYNEQFF	TGTGCCAGCAGCCACGGCGGGATGGGTTACAATGAGCAGTTCTTC
TRBV11-3	TRBJ2-7	18	once	TRBD2	CASSLRGASASGSYEQYF	TGTGCCAGCAGCTTACGGGGGGCCTCAGCCAGCGGGAGCTACGAGCAGTACTTC
TRBV7-9	TRBJ2-7	15	.	.	CASTEDSAESYEQYF	TGTGCCAGCACCGAGGACAGCGCCGAATCCTACGAGCAGTACTTC